This is a list of T cell receptor beta chains from one sample in a study of blood T cell repertoires in COVID-19. Method: immunoSEQ multiplex PCR; TCRdb's copy keeps in-frame clones and lacks some. The sample has about 280,000 clones, more than 80% seen once. Sample: peripheral blood. These receptors all come from a woman aged 25 to 39 with active or convalescent COVID-19. The CDR3 runs from the conserved cysteine through the conserved F or W. A D gene is named only where the DNA matches it firmly. Clone size, where shown, is once, few, many, or a class for clones that have expanded.

>-|TRBV2|-|TRBJ2-2
CASSVEGTGELFF
TGTGCCAGCAGTGTAGAGGGTACCGGGGAGCTGTTTTTT
>TRBD1|TRBV15|-|TRBJ1-5
CATSRAGQGISQHF
TGTGCCACCAGCAGAGCGGGACAGGGGATATCCCAGCATTTT
>-|TRBV28|-|TRBJ2-2
CASSLSRYSGELFF
TGTGCCAGCAGTTTAAGCAGGTACAGCGGGGAGCTGTTTTTT
>TRBD1|TRBV9|-|TRBJ2-1
CASTRDRTYNEQFF
TGTGCCAGCACCCGGGACAGGACCTACAATGAGCAGTTCTTC
>-|TRBV4-1|-|TRBJ2-5
CASSQAEGGGETQYF
TGCGCCAGCAGCCAAGCCGAAGGGGGGGGCGAGACCCAGTACTTC
>TRBD1|TRBV15|-|TRBJ2-7
CATSRLSRDRVGEQYF
TGTGCCACCAGCAGACTATCACGTGACAGGGTAGGCGAGCAGTACTTC
>-|TRBV7-3|-|TRBJ2-2
CASSLGNRARGTGELFF
TGTGCCAGCAGCTTAGGGAACAGGGCGAGAGGCACCGGGGAGCTGTTTTTT
>TRBD1|TRBV5-4|-|TRBJ2-5
CASSLGQGAGETQYF
TGTGCCAGCAGCTTAGGACAGGGGGCGGGAGAGACCCAGTACTTC
>TRBD2|TRBV18|-|TRBJ2-1
CASSPGAGSYNEQFF
TGTGCCAGCTCACCAGGAGCGGGGTCCTACAATGAGCAGTTCTTC
>TRBD1|TRBV7-8|-|TRBJ1-5
CASSLDRGFQPQHF
TGTGCCAGCAGCTTAGACAGGGGGTTTCAGCCCCAGCATTTT
>TRBD1|TRBV6-5|few|TRBJ1-1
CASSRRQGARVEAFF
TGTGCCAGCAGCCGACGACAGGGGGCTAGGGTTGAAGCTTTCTTT
>TRBD2|TRBV7-3|-|TRBJ2-2
CASSLGLAGTGELFF
TGTGCCAGCAGCTTAGGACTAGCAGGCACCGGGGAGCTGTTTTTT
>-|TRBV7-8|-|TRBJ2-7
CASSDPGDEQYF
TGTGCCAGCAGCGACCCGGGGGACGAGCAGTACTTC
>-|TRBV4-3|-|TRBJ1-3
CASSPVTGTGNTIYF
TGCGCCAGCAGCCCCGTCACAGGGACTGGAAACACCATATATTTT
>-|TRBV19|-|TRBJ2-7
CASSIETRSYEQYF
TGTGCCAGTAGTATAGAAACCAGGTCCTACGAGCAGTACTTC
>TRBD2|TRBV9|-|TRBJ2-2
CASSVEAGSIGELFF
TGTGCCAGCAGCGTAGAAGCGGGGTCGATCGGGGAGCTGTTTTTT
>-|TRBV4-1|-|TRBJ1-2
CASSQVSGGYTF
TGCGCCAGCAGCCAAGTTTCGGGTGGCTACACCTTC
>-|TRBV4-2|-|TRBJ1-2
CASSQVGGSFYGYTF
TGTGCCAGCAGCCAAGTAGGTGGGAGCTTCTATGGCTACACCTTC
>TRBD2|TRBV6-2/TRBV6-3|-|TRBJ2-7
CASSYQTSGAQYF
TGTGCCAGCAGTTACCAAACTAGCGGGGCGCAGTACTTC
>-|TRBV5-1|-|TRBJ2-2
CASSPDTGSVGELFF
TGCGCCAGCAGCCCCGATACAGGGTCGGTCGGGGAGCTGTTTTTT
>-|TRBV7-3|-|TRBJ2-3
CASSLMAVGSQYF
TGTGCCAGCAGCTTAATGGCGGTCGGGTCGCAGTATTTT
>-|TRBV7-3|-|TRBJ2-5
CASSLTQGGTQYF
TGTGCCAGCAGCTTAACGCAGGGAGGGACCCAGTACTTC